The rows below give T cell receptor beta chains drawn from one sample of a study of cytomegalovirus exposure and HLA in healthy donors. Libraries were prepared by immunoSEQ multiplex PCR; TCRdb keeps only in-frame clonotypes and omits some of them. The sample lists about 200,000 clones, around 77% occurring once. Sequencing used PBMCs. All receptors derive from a woman aged 30 to 39 in good health and CMV-seronegative. CDR3s include the opening cysteine and the closing phenylalanine or tryptophan. Fields, in order: D gene, J gene, V gene, clone size, CDR3 DNA, CDR3 protein. A D gene is named only where the DNA matches it firmly. Size is stated for part of the rows, as once, few or many counts, or as a class when the clone is expanded.

>TRBD1|TRBJ2-7|TRBV4-1|once
TGCGCCAGCAGCCAAGACGACAGGGCGACCTACGAGCAGTACTTC
CASSQDDRATYEQYF
>.|TRBJ2-7|TRBV5-4|.
TGTGCCAGCAGCTCCGACGGGAGCTCCTACGAGCAGTACTTC
CASSSDGSSYEQYF
>.|TRBJ1-1|TRBV19|.
TGTGCCAGTAGTGGACGGGGGGGAAGGCACACTGAAGCTTTCTTT
CASSGRGGRHTEAFF
>.|TRBJ1-5|TRBV19|.
TGTGCCAGTAGTATACATGTCAATCAGCCCCAGCATTTT
CASSIHVNQPQHF
>TRBD2|TRBJ2-7|TRBV28|.
TGTGCCAGCAGCTGGGGACTAGAAGCTTACTACGAGCAGTACTTC
CASSWGLEAYYEQYF
>TRBD1|TRBJ1-5|TRBV5-1|.
TGCGCCAGCAGCACCACAGGGGGCGATCAGCCCCAGCATTTT
CASSTTGGDQPQHF
>.|TRBJ2-3|TRBV5-1|.
TGCGCCAGTGCACAGGGTGGTGCAGATACGCAGTATTTT
CASAQGGADTQYF
>TRBD1|TRBJ2-7|TRBV19|.
TGTGCCAGTAGTATACGGGCAGGGGGCCCCTACGAGCAGTACTTC
CASSIRAGGPYEQYF
>TRBD2|TRBJ2-1|TRBV19|.
TGTGCCAGTAAAGAGGAACTAGCGGGGGCCTACAATGAGCAGTTCTTC
CASKEELAGAYNEQFF
>.|TRBJ2-3|TRBV28|few
TGTGCCAGCAGTTCGGGAGCGCCGGGGGTAACAGATACGCAGTATTTT
CASSSGAPGVTDTQYF
>.|TRBJ2-2|TRBV2|.
TGTGCCAGCAGACCAGGGGTAGGGGAGCTGTTTTTT
CASRPGVGELFF
>.|TRBJ1-2|TRBV5-1|.
TGCGCCAGCAGCTTGAGGCCTCCCGGGGGGAGGAACTATAACTATGGCTACACCTTC
CASSLRPPGGRNYNYGYTF
>.|TRBJ1-5|TRBV6-5|.
TGTGCCACTGGACTCTTCAATCAGCCCCAGCATTTT
CATGLFNQPQHF
>.|TRBJ1-2|TRBV6-5|.
TGTGCCAGCAGTTACCTTTGCCAGGCGGGCTTATGCTACACCTTC
CASSYLCQAGLCYTF
>.|TRBJ1-1|TRBV7-9|.
TGTGCCAGCAGCTTAGCGAGGGGGGGGAACACTGAAGCTTTCTTT
CASSLARGGNTEAFF
>TRBD1|TRBJ1-1|TRBV18|.
TGTGCCAGCTCATCACCCCTCGGACAGGGCGGAGGGATGGCCACTGAAGCTTTCTTT
CASSSPLGQGGGMATEAFF
>.|TRBJ2-2|TRBV5-6|.
TGTGCCAGCAGCTTGGTGGGCCCGGAGGCCGGGGAGCTGTTTTTT
CASSLVGPEAGELFF
>.|TRBJ2-3|TRBV21-1|.
TGTGCCAGCAGCATCGCAGGGGGCATTATCACAGATACGCAGTATTTT
CASSIAGGIITDTQYF
>.|TRBJ1-2|TRBV27|.
TGTGCCAGCAGTTTTGGCCTGGGGGCGAATGGCTACACCTTC
CASSFGLGANGYTF
>TRBD1|TRBJ2-6|TRBV4-2|.
TGTGCCAGCAGCCGGGACAGGGAAACCTTCTCTGGGGCCAACGTCCTGACTTTC
CASSRDRETFSGANVLTF
>TRBD1|TRBJ2-5|TRBV5-5|.
TGTGCCAGCAGCTGGGGACAGTATGAAGAGACCCAGTACTTC
CASSWGQYEETQYF
>.|TRBJ1-2|TRBV19|.
TGTGCCAGTAGTATAGACCCGGACACGGCGAACTATGGCTACACCTTC
CASSIDPDTANYGYTF
>.|TRBJ2-3|TRBV18|.
TGTGCCAGCTCACCAAGGCGGGTTTCCCCAGATACGCAGTATTTT
CASSPRRVSPDTQYF
>.|TRBJ1-5|TRBV7-2|.
TGTGCCAGCAGCTTAGGGAGCCGATATAGCAATCAGCCCCAGCATTTT
CASSLGSRYSNQPQHF
>.|TRBJ1-1|TRBV30|.
TGTGCCTGCCATACCCCCGCGGGTCGCTGGAACACTGAAGCTTTCTTT
CACHTPAGRWNTEAFF
>TRBD1|TRBJ2-3|TRBV6-1|.
TGTGCCAGCAGTCCCGGGACAGGGATCGCAGATACGCAGTATTTT
CASSPGTGIADTQYF
>.|TRBJ2-3|TRBV7-9|.
TGTGCCAGCAGCTTACGGGCTAGCGCAGATACGCAGTATTTT
CASSLRASADTQYF
>TRBD1|TRBJ2-7|TRBV5-5|.
TGTGCCAGCAGCCAGACCGGGACAGGGAATGAGCAGTACTTC
CASSQTGTGNEQYF
>.|TRBJ2-3|TRBV30|.
TGTGCCTGGACCACTCTAGTCTCCCCCACAGATACGCAGTATTTT
CAWTTLVSPTDTQYF
>TRBD1|TRBJ1-2|TRBV2|.
TGTGCCAGCCTCCGGACAGGAAACTATGGCTACACCTTC
CASLRTGNYGYTF
>TRBD2|TRBJ2-1|TRBV19|.
TGTGCCAGTAGTATAGGGGGACTAGCGGGGAACAATGAGCAGTTCTTC
CASSIGGLAGNNEQFF
>.|TRBJ2-7|TRBV28|.
TGTGCCAGCAGTCAAATCCAGAAAACTAGCTACGAGCAGTACTTC
CASSQIQKTSYEQYF
>.|TRBJ1-5|TRBV5-8|.
TGTGCCAGCAGCTTGGCCCGGGAAAGTCAGCCCCAGCATTTT
CASSLARESQPQHF
>TRBD2|TRBJ2-7|TRBV5-4|.
TGTGCCAGCAGCTTGGGTCCGGGGACTAGCAGCGAGCAGTACTTC
CASSLGPGTSSEQYF
>TRBD1|TRBJ2-1|TRBV5-6|few
TGTGCCAGCAGCCTTGGGGCCGTACAGGGGGTGCAGTTCTTC
CASSLGAVQGVQFF
>TRBD1|TRBJ1-5|TRBV28|few
TGTGCCAGCAGTTATCCCCTCCACAGGGGGCGCGGTCAGCCCCAGCATTTT
CASSYPLHRGRGQPQHF
>TRBD1|TRBJ2-7|TRBV5-4|.
TGTGCCAGCAGCTTGGCCCCGGGACAGGGCTACGAGCAGTACTTC
CASSLAPGQGYEQYF
>TRBD1|TRBJ1-4|TRBV28|.
TGTGCCAGCAAGGGACAGGGGTTTGGTGGTAGTGAAAAACTGTTTTTT
CASKGQGFGGSEKLFF
>.|TRBJ2-1|TRBV5-6|.
TGTGCCAGCAGCTGGGGGACTCGGGAGCAGTTCTTC
CASSWGTREQFF
>.|TRBJ1-2|TRBV2|.
TGTGCCAGCAGTGAACAGGCAGCAAACTATGGCTACACCTTC
CASSEQAANYGYTF
>.|TRBJ2-1|TRBV7-2|few
TGTGCCAGCAGCCACCGGGACTGGTACAATGAGCAGTTCTTC
CASSHRDWYNEQFF
>TRBD1|TRBJ2-7|TRBV5-1|.
TGCGCCAGCAGCTTCCGACAGGGTCCTGTCTACGAGCAGTACTTC
CASSFRQGPVYEQYF
>.|TRBJ1-1|TRBV5-1|.
TGCGCCAGCAGCCTAAGACCGAGGGCCACTGAAGCTTTCTTT
CASSLRPRATEAFF
>.|TRBJ1-3|TRBV6-1|few
TGTGCCAGCGTATACTCTGGAAACACCATATATTTT
CASVYSGNTIYF
>.|TRBJ1-4|TRBV19|.
TGTGCCAGTGGCCCGAGGAGTTATAATGAAAAACTGTTTTTT
CASGPRSYNEKLFF
>.|TRBJ2-3|TRBV5-1|few
TGCGCCAGCAGCGCCTCAACTAGGGCAGATACGCAGTATTTT
CASSASTRADTQYF
>.|TRBJ2-7|TRBV6-5|.
TGTGCCAGCAGTGTTAGCCCTCTCCTTTTCTACGCGCAGTACTTC
CASSVSPLLFYAQYF
>TRBD1|TRBJ1-1|TRBV7-2|.
TGTGCCAGCAGCTTAGGGACAGGGAGGGAAGCTTTCTTT
CASSLGTGREAFF
>TRBD2|TRBJ2-1|TRBV16|.
TGTGCCAGCAGCAGGAGTAGCTCGGGAGGCGGGCAGTTCTTC
CASSRSSSGGGQFF
>.|TRBJ2-2|TRBV7-3|.
TGTGCCAGCAGCACCCGGGGTGTATTGAACACCGGGGAGCTGTTTTTT
CASSTRGVLNTGELFF
>.|TRBJ1-5|TRBV19|.
TGTGCCAGTAGTATAGTCAGGGATATCTATAGCAATCAGCCCCAGCATTTT
CASSIVRDIYSNQPQHF
>TRBD1|TRBJ2-2|TRBV7-2|few
TGTGCCAGCAGCTTTGACAGGGTAGACACCGGGGAGCTGTTTTTT
CASSFDRVDTGELFF
>.|TRBJ2-3|TRBV4-2|.
TGTGCCAGCAGCCAAGATACCGCAACAGCGGATAAAGGCACAGATACGCAGTATTTT
CASSQDTATADKGTDTQYF
>.|TRBJ2-4|TRBV10-3|.
TGTGCCATAGGACAGGCCAAAAACATTCAGTACTTC
CAIGQAKNIQYF